This TCR beta chain was recorded in a study of post-analysis software for immune sequencing data. General observations from the study: Five TRBV segments were more frequent in patients than controls; TRBV5-6, TRBV5-1 and TRBV20-1 belonged to this group.

CDR1 and CDR2 (germline): MNHNY, SVGAGI (reference sequence). Trimming took 7 bases from V and 15 from J, leaving 19 bases between them. This CDR3 has 12 amino acids. Prepared libraries of TCR beta cDNA carried unique molecular identifiers. A single record per CDR3 protein comes from TCRdb applying MiXCR to the PCR reads. The sample records about 820,000 distinct CDR3 sequences, roughly 50% being singletons. To note about this clonotype: Its cognate antigen is unknown.

The sequencing input was blood. This chain uses TRBV6-6 with TRBJ2-1; D perhaps matches TRBD1 (5 bases). The TCR comes from a girl aged 5-17 years with multiple sclerosis. CDR3: CASTFRQNEAFF. CDR3 coding DNA: TGTGCCAGCACCTTCCGACAGAACGAAGCGTTCTTC.